This TCR beta chain appears in the sequencing data of a study of human T cells and chemical hapten exposure. Overall study results and limits: Significantly more large CDR3 similarity clusters arose among expanded TCRs than among controls. PT1 expanded TCR counts correlated positively with patch test score.

TCRdb itself ran the RACE reads through MiXCR, one entry per CDR3 protein. The sample holds just over 350,000 distinct CDR3 sequences, around 6% seen once. With respect to this clonotype: Antigen unknown.

Time point reported: patch test 2, 6 weeks after DPC sensitization. This sample's treatment: therapeutic diphenylcyclopropenone sensitization with weekly scalp DPC. Germline CDR1 is LNHDA and CDR2 is SQIVND (reference sequence). This CDR3 spans 13 amino acids. Trimming removed 6 bases at V and 4 bases at J, with 9 bases between. V is TRBV19 and J is TRBJ2-2; D ambiguous. Sequencing used whole blood, obtained in connection with sensitization to the hapten diphenylcyclopropenone (DPC). The TCR comes from a woman younger than 30 with alopecia areata. Some clones in this sample may be carry-over from other donors' samples. The CDR3 DNA sequence: TGTGCCAGTAGGAGCGACCTCACCGGGGAGCTGTTTTTT. It translates to CASRSDLTGELFF.